What follows are 15 T cell receptor beta chains derived from one specimen sequenced in a study of cytomegalovirus exposure and HLA in healthy donors. The primer mix had 60 Vbeta and 13 Jbeta primers. The table came from immunoSEQ multiplex PCR; TCRdb's copy has only in-frame clones and leaves some out. The sample has about 130,000 clones; less than 85% are singletons. The sequencing input was PBMCs. These receptors came from a man aged 30 to 45 in good health and CMV-seropositive.

This clone was counted a single time. The V call is TRBV25-1, the J call TRBJ1-3; TRBD1 aligns across 10 bases. The CDR3 extends over 15 amino acids. CDR1 and CDR2 from the germline V gene are MGHDK and SYGVNS. The ends lost 8 bases at V and 1 base at J; junction bases unmatched: 5. The CDR3 sequence: CASRRTGGSGNTIYF. CDR3 sequence (DNA): TGTGCCAGCCGCCGGACAGGGGGATCTGGAAACACCATATATTTT.

V is TRBV7-9 and J is TRBJ1-4, with a weak D call TRBD1 (5 bases). Germline assignment: CDR1 SEHNR and CDR2 FQNEAQ (reference sequence). Trimming stripped 4 bases from V and 8 bases from J, with 14 bases between. The CDR3 spans 14 residues. CDR3 sequence reads: CASSWGGAREKLFF. The DNA of the CDR3 is TGTGCCAGCAGCTGGGGGGGAGCGAGGGAAAAACTGTTTTTT.

The chain uses TRBV20-1 and TRBJ2-3; D ambiguous. V was pared by 5 bases and J by 5 bases, with 8 bases between. There are 11 residues in the CDR3. The germline V gene has CDR1 DFQATT and CDR2 SNEGSKA (reference sequence). Here the CDR3 reads CSASVVDTQYF. The CDR3 DNA follows: TGCAGTGCTTCGGTTGTAGATACGCAGTATTTT.

V gene TRBV6-1 combines with J gene TRBJ2-4; 7 nucleotides align to TRBD1. This CDR3 contains 14 residues. The junction had 11 bases not matched to a gene; V was cut back by 7 bases and J by 8 bases. The germline V gene encodes CDR1 MNHNS and CDR2 SASEGT. As DNA, the CDR3 is TGTGCCAGCACCCTCGGACAGGCCATGGACATTCAGTACTTC. It is translated as CASTLGQAMDIQYF.

The V gene is TRBV7-2, the J gene TRBJ2-5, with a possible D match to TRBD2 (5 bases). V was trimmed by 8 bases and J by 1 base, leaving 17 bases between them. This CDR3 region has 15 residues. Germline CDR1 is SGHTA and CDR2 is FQGNSA. The CDR3 reads CASFLTGITQETQYF. CDR3 sequence (DNA): TGTGCCAGCTTCCTGACGGGGATAACCCAAGAGACCCAGTACTTC.

The chain joins TRBV19 to TRBJ2-2; 7 positions match TRBD2. This CDR3 region has 15 residues. Germline lookup yields CDR1 LNHDA and CDR2 SQIVND (reference sequence). V shed 1 base and J 1 base; nucleotides not matched to a gene: 0. DNA for the CDR3: TGTGCCAGTAGTATAGGCGGGGGGAACACCGGGGAGCTGTTTTTT. Its translation is CASSIGGGNTGELFF. The whole variable domain, remainder taken from reference TRBV19 and TRBJ2-2, is DGGITQSPKYLFRKEGQNVTLSCEQNLNHDAMYWYRQDPGQGLRLIYYSQIVNDFQKGDIAEGYSVSREKKESFPLTVTSAQKNPTAFYLCASSIGGGNTGELFFGEGSRLTVL.

This clone occurred once. The chain joins TRBV6-1 to TRBJ1-1; D is perhaps TRBD1 (5 bases). This CDR3 has 14 amino acids. V was shortened by 4 bases and J by 0 bases, with 9 bases between the two germline ends. CDR1 is MNHNS, CDR2 SASEGT, per germline. The CDR3 region has the DNA TGTGCCAGCAGTGTGACGGACATGAACACTGAAGCTTTCTTT. Amino acid sequence: CASSVTDMNTEAFF.

This clone was detected only a few times. Here the CDR3 DNA reads TGCGCCAGTAATAGCGGGGGGGAAGAGACCCAGTACTTC. It specifies CASNSGGEETQYF. The V and J genes are TRBV5-1 and TRBJ2-5, with 11 bases aligning to TRBD2. V trimming: 8 bases; J trimming: 3 bases; junction bases outside the gene matches: 3. Germline V CDR1 and CDR2: SGHRS, YFSETQ. This CDR3 has 13 amino acids.

Remarks on this clone: Other DNA sequences in this sample translate to the same CDR3. V is TRBV13 and J is TRBJ2-6, with a possible D match to TRBD2 (5 bases). This CDR3 spans 16 amino acids. Germline V gives CDR1 PRHDT, CDR2 FYEKMQ (reference sequence). The V end was cut by 1 base, the J end by 0 bases, with 7 bases between. Here the CDR3 DNA reads TGTGCCAGCAGCTTAGACCGGGGCTCTGGGGCCAACGTCCTGACTTTC. It is translated as CASSLDRGSGANVLTF.

J is TRBJ2-2 and V is TRBV29-1, with D possibly TRBD1 on 6 matching bases. The germline V and J ends were trimmed by 6 bases and 1 base, with 9 bases remaining between them. The germline V gene encodes CDR1 SQVTM and CDR2 ANQGSEA. This CDR3 region has 13 residues. This CDR3 reads CSVLDRNTGELFF. The CDR3, as DNA: TGCAGCGTGCTGGACAGGAACACCGGGGAGCTGTTTTTT.

The J gene is TRBJ2-2, the V gene TRBV7-8, with TRBD2 identical over 10 bases. The CDR3 runs to 19 residues. V was pared by 3 bases and J by 7 bases, with 17 bases of the junction left unmatched. CDR1 SGHVS and CDR2 FQNEAQ come from the germline V gene. The CDR3 bases are TGTGCCAGCAGCTTTCCGCGCGGGCTAGCGGGGGACCCGAACGGGGAGCTGTTTTTT. It encodes CASSFPRGLAGDPNGELFF. Filled out from reference TRBV7-8 and TRBJ2-2, the complete variable domain reads GAGVSQSPRYKVAKRGQDVALRCDPISGHVSLFWYQQALGQGPEFLTYFQNEAQLDKSGLPSDRFFAERPEGSVSTLKIQRTQQEDSAVYLCASSFPRGLAGDPNGELFFGEGSRLTVL.

The chain joins TRBV28 to TRBJ2-1; TRBD2 is a possible D gene (7 bases). Trimming pared 3 bases from V and 12 bases from J, leaving 15 bases between. Germline V gives CDR1 MDHEN, CDR2 SYDVKM. CDR3 size: 13 residues. The CDR3 nucleotides are TGTGCCAGCAGTTTGGGAGGGGGGGTTGGGCAGTTCTTC. It is translated as CASSLGGGVGQFF.

In DNA, the CDR3 is TGCGCCAGCAGCCAAGGGTTACGGGGCTACGAGCAGTACTTC. As protein: CASSQGLRGYEQYF. This rearrangement joins TRBV4-1 to TRBJ2-7, with D perhaps TRBD2 (5 bases). Looked up from germline, CDR1 is MGHRA and CDR2 is YSYEKL. V was cut by 1 base and J by 3 bases, with 10 bases left in between. There are 14 residues in the CDR3.

The J gene is TRBJ1-2, the V gene TRBV7-9; 8 bases agree with TRBD1. V was clipped by 8 bases and J by 0 bases; unmatched bases: 5. There are 14 residues in the CDR3. The germline V gene has CDR1 SEHNR and CDR2 FQNEAQ (reference sequence). The CDR3 is CASGTGIANYGYTF. The DNA for the CDR3 is TGTGCCAGCGGGACAGGCATAGCTAACTATGGCTACACCTTC.

The chain is built from TRBV6-1 and TRBJ2-5; tentatively, D is TRBD2 (6 bases). Germline V lookup: CDR1 MNHNS, CDR2 SASEGT. V was shortened by 7 bases and J by 2 bases, with 14 bases between the two germline ends. The CDR3 spans 14 residues. The CDR3 protein is CASTDGLIQETQYF. In DNA form, the CDR3 reads TGTGCCAGCACCGACGGACTAATTCAAGAGACCCAGTACTTC.